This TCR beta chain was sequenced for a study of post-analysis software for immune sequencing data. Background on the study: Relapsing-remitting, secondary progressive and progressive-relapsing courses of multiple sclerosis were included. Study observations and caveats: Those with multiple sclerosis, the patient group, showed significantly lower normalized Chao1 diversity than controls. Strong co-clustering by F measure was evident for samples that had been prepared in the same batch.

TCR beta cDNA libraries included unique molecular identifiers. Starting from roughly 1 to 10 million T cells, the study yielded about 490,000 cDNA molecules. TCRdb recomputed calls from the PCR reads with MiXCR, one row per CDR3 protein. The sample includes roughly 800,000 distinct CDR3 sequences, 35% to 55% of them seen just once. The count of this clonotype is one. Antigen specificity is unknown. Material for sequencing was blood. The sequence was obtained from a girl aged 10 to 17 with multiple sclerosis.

This CDR3 is CATSREWEGPLQETQYF. The CDR3 DNA reads TGTGCCACCAGCAGAGAGTGGGAGGGGCCCCTCCAAGAGACCCAGTACTTC. The rearrangement joins TRBV15 to TRBJ2-5; 7 positions match TRBD2. J was trimmed by 1 base and V by 0 bases; bases with no gene match: 8. The CDR3 is 17 residues long. From germline, CDR1 is LNHNV and CDR2 YYDKDF (reference sequence).